The sample holds many counts of the clone carrying this T cell receptor beta chain. CDR1 SGHTA and CDR2 FQGNSA come from the germline V gene. The CDR3 is 16 residues long. Trimming stripped 1 base from V and 2 bases from J, with 12 bases between. The data derive from a study of T cells in Graves' hyperthyroidism and ophthalmopathy. Each patient was aged 18 to 65 and had newly diagnosed hyperthyroidism of under 2 months' duration. Patients showing uncontrolled infection, other autoimmune disease, pregnancy or lactation were ineligible. TCR beta CDR3 region amplification was performed from RNA transcripts. First-round RT-PCR with HTBI primers amplified the TCR CDR3 region. Using its own MiXCR run on the multiplex PCR reads, TCRdb lists one record per CDR3 protein. The top ten clones hold approximately 30% of a sample with around 400,000 distinct CDR3 sequences, around 14% of them seen once.

The chain is built from TRBV7-2 and TRBJ2-1; D may be TRBD2 (5 bases). The sequencing sample was made of blood. This TCR was recovered from a woman under 30 with Graves' hyperthyroidism that later progressed to Graves' ophthalmopathy. CDR3 nucleotide sequence: TGTGCCAGCAGCTTAGGAGGAGGCGTCACCTACAATGAGCAGTTCTTC. Its translation is CASSLGGGVTYNEQFF.